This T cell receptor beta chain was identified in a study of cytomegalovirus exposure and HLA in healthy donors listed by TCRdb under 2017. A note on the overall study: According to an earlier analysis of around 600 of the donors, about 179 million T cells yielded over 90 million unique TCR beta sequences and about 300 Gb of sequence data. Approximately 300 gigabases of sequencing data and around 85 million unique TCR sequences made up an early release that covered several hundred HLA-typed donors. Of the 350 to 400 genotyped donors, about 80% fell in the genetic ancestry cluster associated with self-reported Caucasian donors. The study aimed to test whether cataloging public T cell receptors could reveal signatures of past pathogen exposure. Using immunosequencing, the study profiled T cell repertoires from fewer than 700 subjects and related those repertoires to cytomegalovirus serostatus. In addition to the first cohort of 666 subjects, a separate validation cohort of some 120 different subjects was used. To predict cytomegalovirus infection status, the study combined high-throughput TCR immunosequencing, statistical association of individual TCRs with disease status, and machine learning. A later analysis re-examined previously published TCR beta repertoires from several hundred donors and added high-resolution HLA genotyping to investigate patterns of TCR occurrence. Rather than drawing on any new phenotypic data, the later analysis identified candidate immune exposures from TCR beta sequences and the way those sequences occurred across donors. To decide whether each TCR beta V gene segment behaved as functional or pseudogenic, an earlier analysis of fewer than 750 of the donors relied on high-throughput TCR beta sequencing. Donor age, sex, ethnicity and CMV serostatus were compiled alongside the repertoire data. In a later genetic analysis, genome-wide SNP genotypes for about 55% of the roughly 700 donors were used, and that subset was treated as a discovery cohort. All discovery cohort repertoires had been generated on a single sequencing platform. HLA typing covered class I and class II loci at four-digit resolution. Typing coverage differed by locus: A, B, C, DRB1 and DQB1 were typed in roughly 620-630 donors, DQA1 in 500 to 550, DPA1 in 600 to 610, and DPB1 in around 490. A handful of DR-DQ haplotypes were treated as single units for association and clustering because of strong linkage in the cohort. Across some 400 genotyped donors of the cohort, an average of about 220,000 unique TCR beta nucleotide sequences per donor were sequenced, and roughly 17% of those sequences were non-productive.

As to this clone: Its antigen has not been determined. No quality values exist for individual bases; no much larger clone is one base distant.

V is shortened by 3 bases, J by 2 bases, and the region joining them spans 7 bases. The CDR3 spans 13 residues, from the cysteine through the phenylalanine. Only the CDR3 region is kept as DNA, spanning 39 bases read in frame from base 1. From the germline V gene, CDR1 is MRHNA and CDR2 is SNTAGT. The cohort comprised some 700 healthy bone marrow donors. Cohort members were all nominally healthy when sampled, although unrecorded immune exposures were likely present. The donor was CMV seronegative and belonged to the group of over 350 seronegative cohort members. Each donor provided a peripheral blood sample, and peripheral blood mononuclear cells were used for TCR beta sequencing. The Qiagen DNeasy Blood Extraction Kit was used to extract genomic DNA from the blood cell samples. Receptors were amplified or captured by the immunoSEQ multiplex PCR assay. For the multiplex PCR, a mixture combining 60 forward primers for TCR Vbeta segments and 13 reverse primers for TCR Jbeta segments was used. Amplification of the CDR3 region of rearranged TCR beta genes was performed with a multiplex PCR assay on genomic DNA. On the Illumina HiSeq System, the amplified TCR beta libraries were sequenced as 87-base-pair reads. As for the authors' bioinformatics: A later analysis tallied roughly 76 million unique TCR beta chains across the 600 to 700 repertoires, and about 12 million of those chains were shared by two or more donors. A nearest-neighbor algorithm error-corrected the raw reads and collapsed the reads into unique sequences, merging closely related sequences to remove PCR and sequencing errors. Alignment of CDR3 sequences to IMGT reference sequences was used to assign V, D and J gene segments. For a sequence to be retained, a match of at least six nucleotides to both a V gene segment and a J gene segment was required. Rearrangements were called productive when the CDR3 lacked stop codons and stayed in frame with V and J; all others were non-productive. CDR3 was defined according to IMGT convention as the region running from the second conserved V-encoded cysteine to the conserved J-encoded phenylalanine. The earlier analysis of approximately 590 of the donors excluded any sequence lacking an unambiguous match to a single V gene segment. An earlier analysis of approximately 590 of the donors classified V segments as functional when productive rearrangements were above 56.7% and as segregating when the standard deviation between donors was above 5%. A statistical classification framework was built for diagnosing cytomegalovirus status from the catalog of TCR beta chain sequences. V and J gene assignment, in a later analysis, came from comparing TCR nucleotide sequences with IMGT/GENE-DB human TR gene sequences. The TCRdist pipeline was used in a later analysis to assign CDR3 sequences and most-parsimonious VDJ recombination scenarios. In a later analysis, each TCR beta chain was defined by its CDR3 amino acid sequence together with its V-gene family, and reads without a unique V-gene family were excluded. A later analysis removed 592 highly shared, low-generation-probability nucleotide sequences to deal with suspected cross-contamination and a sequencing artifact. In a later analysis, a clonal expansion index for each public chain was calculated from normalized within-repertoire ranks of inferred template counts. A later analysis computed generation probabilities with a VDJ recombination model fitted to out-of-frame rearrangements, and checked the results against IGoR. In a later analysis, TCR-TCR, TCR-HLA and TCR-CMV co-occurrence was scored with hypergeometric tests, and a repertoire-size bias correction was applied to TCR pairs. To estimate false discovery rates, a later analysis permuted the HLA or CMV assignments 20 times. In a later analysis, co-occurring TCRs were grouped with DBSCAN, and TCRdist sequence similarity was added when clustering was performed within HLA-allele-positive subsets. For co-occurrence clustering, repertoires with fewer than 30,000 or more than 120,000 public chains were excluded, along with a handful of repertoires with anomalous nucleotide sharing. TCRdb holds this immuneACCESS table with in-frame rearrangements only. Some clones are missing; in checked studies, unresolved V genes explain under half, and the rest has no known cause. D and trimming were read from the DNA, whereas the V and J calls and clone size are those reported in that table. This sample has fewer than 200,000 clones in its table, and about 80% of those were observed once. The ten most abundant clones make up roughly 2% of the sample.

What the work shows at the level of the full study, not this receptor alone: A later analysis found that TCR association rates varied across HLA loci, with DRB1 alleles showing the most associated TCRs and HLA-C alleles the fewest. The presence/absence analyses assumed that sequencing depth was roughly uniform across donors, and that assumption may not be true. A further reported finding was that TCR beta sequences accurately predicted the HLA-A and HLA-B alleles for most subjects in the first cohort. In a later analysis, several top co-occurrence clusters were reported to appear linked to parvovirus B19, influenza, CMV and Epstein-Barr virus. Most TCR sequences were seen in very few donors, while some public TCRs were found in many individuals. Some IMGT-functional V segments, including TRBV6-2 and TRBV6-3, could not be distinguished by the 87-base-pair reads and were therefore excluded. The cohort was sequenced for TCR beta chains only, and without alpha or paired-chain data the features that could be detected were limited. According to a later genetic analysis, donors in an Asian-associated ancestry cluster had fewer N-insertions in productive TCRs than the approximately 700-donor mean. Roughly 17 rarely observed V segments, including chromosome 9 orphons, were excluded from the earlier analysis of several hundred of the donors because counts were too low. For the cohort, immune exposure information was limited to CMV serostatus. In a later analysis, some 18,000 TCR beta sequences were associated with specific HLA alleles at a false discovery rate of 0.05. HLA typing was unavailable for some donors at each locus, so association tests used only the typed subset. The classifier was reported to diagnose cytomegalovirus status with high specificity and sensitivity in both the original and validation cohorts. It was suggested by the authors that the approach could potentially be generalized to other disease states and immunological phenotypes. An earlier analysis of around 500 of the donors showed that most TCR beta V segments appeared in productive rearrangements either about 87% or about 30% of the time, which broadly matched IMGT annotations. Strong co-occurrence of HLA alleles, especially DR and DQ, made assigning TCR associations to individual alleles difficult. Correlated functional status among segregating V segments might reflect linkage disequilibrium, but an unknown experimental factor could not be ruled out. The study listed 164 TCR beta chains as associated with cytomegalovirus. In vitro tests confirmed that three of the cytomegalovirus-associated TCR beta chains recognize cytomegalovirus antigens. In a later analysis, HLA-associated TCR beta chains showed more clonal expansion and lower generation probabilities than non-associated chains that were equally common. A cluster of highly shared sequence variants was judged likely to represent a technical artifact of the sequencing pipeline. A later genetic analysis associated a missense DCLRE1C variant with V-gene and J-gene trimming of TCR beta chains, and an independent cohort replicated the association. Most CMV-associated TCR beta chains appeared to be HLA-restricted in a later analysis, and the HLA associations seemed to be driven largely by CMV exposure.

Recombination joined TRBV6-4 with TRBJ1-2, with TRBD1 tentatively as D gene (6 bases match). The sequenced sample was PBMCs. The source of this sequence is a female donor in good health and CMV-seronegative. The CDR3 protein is CASSETGNYGYTF. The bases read TGTGCCAGCAGTGAAACAGGGAACTATGGCTACACCTTC.